The text below deals with one T cell receptor beta chain. The sample holds a few counts of this clonotype. Its antigen is unknown. No much larger clone exists at a distance of one base, and base qualities are not known. The method behind the library was PCR. Sequencer: Illumina HiSeq 2500. TCR libraries were prepared with molecular barcoding, using unique molecular identifiers to normalize TCRbeta repertoire quantification. TCRdb cleaned the public reads at Q25 with fastp, built clones with MiXCR and kept in-frame beta chains. Records with the same CDR3 protein are collapsed into one entry carrying the most frequent genes and DNA. This sample holds some 500,000 distinct CDR3 sequences; around a third were observed only once. Roughly 2.5% of the sample rests with the top ten. Sequences KGHSH (CDR1) and LQKENI (CDR2) are obtained from the germline V gene. Inclusive of the bounding cysteine and phenylalanine, the CDR3 is 14 residues long. Only CDR3 DNA is held: 42 bases, read in frame from base 1. The V end loses 5 bases and the J end loses 5 bases, and a stretch of 13 bases separates them.

These data belong to a study of T-cell reconstitution after alpha-beta-depleted transplantation in children (dated by TCRdb to the mid-2010s). Looking at the study overall: The study quantitatively tracked T-cell immune reconstitution after TCRalphabeta/CD19-depleted allogeneic hematopoietic cell transplantation in children using TCR repertoire profiling.

The sequencing here drew on PBMCs from the stem cell graft donor, taken from the stem cell graft. Recombination joined TRBV18 with TRBJ2-1, with the D segment identity uncertain. The TCR sequence derives from a human donor who donated a stem cell graft to a child with aplastic anemia. The CDR3 reads CASSWAELDNEQFF. The DNA reads TGTGCCAGCTCATGGGCAGAGTTGGACAATGAGCAGTTCTTC.